The TCR beta chain described here comes from a study of cytomegalovirus exposure and HLA in healthy donors. TCRdb's copy holds only in-frame clones and misses some; the assay was immunoSEQ multiplex PCR. This repertoire shows tens of thousands of clones, approximately 95% found once; its top ten account for 5.8%. Worth noting for this clone: No antigen is known for it.

Study results and limitations: One later analysis, an examination of the 100 to 150 validation repertoires, found that first-cohort TCR clusters tended to co-occur in them. Cytomegalovirus association was assigned to 170 or so TCR beta chains.

This TCR derives from a woman under 30 in good health and CMV-seronegative. Sample: PBMCs.

In DNA form, the CDR3 reads TGTGCCAGCAGCTTAGGGGCGAATCAGCCCCAGCATTTT. It is translated as CASSLGANQPQHF. The chain is built from TRBV7-8 and TRBJ1-5; no reliable D call. Germline V gene lookup returns CDR1 SGHVS and CDR2 FQNEAQ. The CDR3 has 13 amino acids. Trimming removed 1 base at V and 4 bases at J, with 5 bases between.